The 5 T cell receptor beta chains in this list originate from one sample, sequenced in a study of blood T cell repertoires in COVID-19. Produced via immunoSEQ multiplex PCR; TCRdb's table is partial and in-frame only. The sample consists of around 270,000 clones, approximately 83% of them appearing once. The specimen was peripheral blood. The origin of the receptors is a person aged 65 to 85 with COVID-19, enrolled during active disease.

The rearrangement links TRBV19 to TRBJ1-1, with 9 bases fitting TRBD1. Germline V gene data show CDR1 as LNHDA and CDR2 as SQIVND (reference sequence). V dropped 4 bases and J dropped 11; count of bases not matched to a gene: 14. The CDR3 totals 15 residues. The CDR3 region has the DNA TGTGCCAGTAGTACAGTAGGACAGGGGCCGTTCGAGGCTTTCTTT. Its translation is CASSTVGQGPFEAFF.

V and J are TRBV28 and TRBJ2-7, with 11 bases that match TRBD2. CDR1 and CDR2 from the germline V gene are MDHEN and SYDVKM. This CDR3 is 14 amino acids long. J gave up 5 bases and V 6 bases, and 6 bases lay outside the gene matches. The CDR3: CASRPQLAGDEQYF. The CDR3 DNA sequence: TGTGCCAGCAGGCCCCAACTAGCGGGAGACGAGCAGTACTTC.

The rearrangement uses TRBV5-1 and TRBJ1-4, with D perhaps matching TRBD1 (6 bases). The V and J ends lost 6 bases and 4 bases respectively, with 16 bases between them. Germline CDR1 and CDR2: SGHRS and YFSETQ. CDR3 size: 15 residues. As DNA, the CDR3 is TGCGCCAGCACCCCAAGGGGGAGAATTAATGAAAAACTGTTTTTT. It yields the protein CASTPRGRINEKLFF.

The chain links TRBV7-9 to TRBJ2-3; D is possibly TRBD1 (6 bases). The germline V and J ends were trimmed by 1 base and 0 bases, with 14 bases remaining between them. The germline V gene has CDR1 SEHNR and CDR2 FQNEAQ (reference sequence). CDR3 size: 17 residues. Here the CDR3 DNA reads TGTGCCAGCAGCTTAGACAGAACAGGGCCTAGCACAGATACGCAGTATTTT. Protein product: CASSLDRTGPSTDTQYF.

The chain recombines TRBV29-1 with TRBJ2-1; D perhaps matches TRBD2 (6 bases). V was clipped by 5 bases and J by 0 bases, with 11 bases between them. This CDR3 is built from 14 residues. Germline loops: CDR1 SQVTM, CDR2 ANQGSEA. The CDR3 coding sequence is TGCAGCGTTAGAGAGACTAGCTCCTACAATGAGCAGTTCTTC. This codes for CSVRETSSYNEQFF.